The following is a T cell receptor beta chain sequence with its context. The entry originates in a study of blood T cell repertoires in COVID-19. In the study overall: T cells, B-cell-depleted T cells, or PBMCs provided the cDNA or gDNA that served as material.

The CDR3 length is 12 residues. Germline V gene lookup returns CDR1 SGHAT and CDR2 FQNNGV. The V end lost 5 bases, the J end lost 7 bases, and 12 bases lay between the germline ends. Profiling relied on immunoSEQ multiplex PCR, and the TCRdb table lists in-frame clones only, not all of them. The profile shows 500,000 or so clones, roughly 87% of them singletons. The receptor comes from a woman aged 18-29 years who had recovered from COVID-19. This chain joins TRBV11-2 and TRBJ2-7, with D possibly being TRBD1 (5 bases). Material: PBMCs or T cells enriched from blood (not recorded which). The chain's CDR3 is CASSPQGREQYF. The DNA for the CDR3 is TGTGCCAGCAGCCCTCAGGGTCGGGAGCAGTACTTC.